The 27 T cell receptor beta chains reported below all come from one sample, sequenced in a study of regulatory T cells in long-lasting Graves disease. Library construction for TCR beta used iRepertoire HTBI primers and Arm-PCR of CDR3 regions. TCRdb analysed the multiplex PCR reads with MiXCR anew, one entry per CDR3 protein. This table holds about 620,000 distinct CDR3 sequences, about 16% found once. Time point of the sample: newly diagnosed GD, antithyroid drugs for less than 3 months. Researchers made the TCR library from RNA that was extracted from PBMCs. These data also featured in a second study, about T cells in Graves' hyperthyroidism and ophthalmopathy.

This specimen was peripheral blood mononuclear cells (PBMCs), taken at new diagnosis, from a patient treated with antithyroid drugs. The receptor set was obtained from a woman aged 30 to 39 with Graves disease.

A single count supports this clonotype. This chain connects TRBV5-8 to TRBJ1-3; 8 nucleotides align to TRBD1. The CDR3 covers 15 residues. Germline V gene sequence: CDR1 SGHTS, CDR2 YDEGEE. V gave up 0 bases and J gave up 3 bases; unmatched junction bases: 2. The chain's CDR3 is CASSLAGTGGNTIYF. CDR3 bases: TGTGCCAGCAGCTTGGCTGGGACAGGTGGAAACACCATATATTTT.

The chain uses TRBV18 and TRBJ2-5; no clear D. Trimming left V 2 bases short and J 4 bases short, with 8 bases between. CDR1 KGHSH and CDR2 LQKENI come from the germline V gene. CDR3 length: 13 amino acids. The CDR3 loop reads CASSPGQLETQYF. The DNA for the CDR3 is TGTGCCAGCTCACCAGGGCAACTAGAGACCCAGTACTTC. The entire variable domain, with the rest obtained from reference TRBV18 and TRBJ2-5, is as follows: NAGVMQNPRHLVRRRGQEARLRCSPMKGHSHVYWYRQLPEEGLKFMVYLQKENIIDESGMPKERFSAEFPKEGPSILRIQQVVRGDSAAYFCASSPGQLETQYFGPGTRLLVL.

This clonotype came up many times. The CDR3 loop is CASSWRQGKNIQYF. CDR3 DNA sequence: TGTGCCAGCAGTTGGAGGCAGGGCAAAAACATTCAGTACTTC. V is TRBV28 and J is TRBJ2-4; D may be TRBD1 or TRBD2 (5 bases each). Germline V CDR1 and CDR2: MDHEN, SYDVKM. The CDR3 covers 14 residues. V lost 4 bases and J lost 3, with 10 bases in between.

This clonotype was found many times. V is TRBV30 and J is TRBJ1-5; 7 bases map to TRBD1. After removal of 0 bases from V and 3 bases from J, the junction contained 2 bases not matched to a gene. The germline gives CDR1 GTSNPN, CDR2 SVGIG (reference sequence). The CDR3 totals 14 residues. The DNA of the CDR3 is TGTGCCTGGAGTGTACAGGGGTCCAATCAGCCCCAGCATTTT. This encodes CAWSVQGSNQPQHF.

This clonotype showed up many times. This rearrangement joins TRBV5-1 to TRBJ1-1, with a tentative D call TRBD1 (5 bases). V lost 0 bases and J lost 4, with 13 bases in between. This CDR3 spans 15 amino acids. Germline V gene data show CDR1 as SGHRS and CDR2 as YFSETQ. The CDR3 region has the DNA TGCGCCAGCAGCTTGGTACCTGCGGGGGGCACTGAAGCTTTCTTT. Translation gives CASSLVPAGGTEAFF.

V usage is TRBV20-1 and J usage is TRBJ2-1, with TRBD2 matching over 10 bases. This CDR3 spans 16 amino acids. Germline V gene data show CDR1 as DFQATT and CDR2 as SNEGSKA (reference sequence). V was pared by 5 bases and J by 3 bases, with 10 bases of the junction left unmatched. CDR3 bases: TGCAGTGCTCGACACGTAACTAGCGGGGTCTACAATGAGCAGTTCTTC. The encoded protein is CSARHVTSGVYNEQFF.

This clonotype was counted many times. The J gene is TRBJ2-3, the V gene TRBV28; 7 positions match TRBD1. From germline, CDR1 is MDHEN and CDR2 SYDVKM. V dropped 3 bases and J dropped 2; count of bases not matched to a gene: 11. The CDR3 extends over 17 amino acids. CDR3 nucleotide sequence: TGTGCCAGCAGTTTCAAACCGGGACAGCCCAACACAGATACGCAGTATTTT. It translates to CASSFKPGQPNTDTQYF.

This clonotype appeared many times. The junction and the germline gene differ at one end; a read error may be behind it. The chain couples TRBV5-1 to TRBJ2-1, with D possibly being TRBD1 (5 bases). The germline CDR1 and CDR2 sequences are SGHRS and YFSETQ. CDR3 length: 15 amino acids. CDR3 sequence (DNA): TGTGCCAGCAGTTTAGGGGCGAGCTCCTACAATGAGCAGTTCTTC. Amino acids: CASSLGASSYNEQFF.

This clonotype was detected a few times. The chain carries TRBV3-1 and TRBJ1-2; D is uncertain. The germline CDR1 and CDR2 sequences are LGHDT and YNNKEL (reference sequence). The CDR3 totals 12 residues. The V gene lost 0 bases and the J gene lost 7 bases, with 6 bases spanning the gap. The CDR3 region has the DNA TGTGCCAGCAGCCAAGATTCCCGTGGCTACACCTTC. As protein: CASSQDSRGYTF.

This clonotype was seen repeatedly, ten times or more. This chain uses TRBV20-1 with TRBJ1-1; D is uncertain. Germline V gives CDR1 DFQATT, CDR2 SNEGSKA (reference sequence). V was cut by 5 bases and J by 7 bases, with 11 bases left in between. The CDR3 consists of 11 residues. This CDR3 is CSARTLSEAFF. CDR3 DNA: TGCAGTGCTCGAACCCTGAGTGAAGCTTTCTTT.

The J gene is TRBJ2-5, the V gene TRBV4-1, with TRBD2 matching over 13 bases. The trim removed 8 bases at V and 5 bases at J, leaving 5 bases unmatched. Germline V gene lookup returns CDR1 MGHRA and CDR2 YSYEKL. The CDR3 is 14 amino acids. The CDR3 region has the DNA TGCGCCAGCGGACTAGCGGGAGCTTGGGAGACCCAGTACTTC. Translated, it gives CASGLAGAWETQYF.

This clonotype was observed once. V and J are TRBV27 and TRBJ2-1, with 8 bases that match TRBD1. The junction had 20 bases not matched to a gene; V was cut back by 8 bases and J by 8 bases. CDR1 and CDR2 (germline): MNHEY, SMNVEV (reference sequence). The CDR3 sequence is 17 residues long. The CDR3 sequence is CASQRPNGQGNVHEQFF. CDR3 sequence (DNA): TGTGCCAGCCAGCGCCCGAATGGACAGGGAAATGTCCATGAGCAGTTCTTC.

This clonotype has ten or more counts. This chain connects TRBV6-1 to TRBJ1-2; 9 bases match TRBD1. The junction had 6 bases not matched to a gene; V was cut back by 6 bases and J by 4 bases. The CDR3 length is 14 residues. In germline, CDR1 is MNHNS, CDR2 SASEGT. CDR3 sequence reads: CASRRGQGSYGYTF. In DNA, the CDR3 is TGTGCCAGCAGGCGGGGACAGGGTAGCTATGGCTACACCTTC.

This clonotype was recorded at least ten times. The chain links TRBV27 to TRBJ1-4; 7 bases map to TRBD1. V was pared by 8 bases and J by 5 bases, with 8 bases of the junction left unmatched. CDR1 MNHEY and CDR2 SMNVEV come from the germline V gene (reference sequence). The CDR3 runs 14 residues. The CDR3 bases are TGTGCCAGCCGAGCAAGCAGGGGGAATGAAAAACTGTTTTTT. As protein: CASRASRGNEKLFF.

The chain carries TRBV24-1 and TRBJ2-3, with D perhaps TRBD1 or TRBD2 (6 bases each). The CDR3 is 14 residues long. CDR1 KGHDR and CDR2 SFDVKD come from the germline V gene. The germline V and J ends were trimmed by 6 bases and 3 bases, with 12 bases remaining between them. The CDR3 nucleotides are TGTGCCACCAGTTTGGGGGGCAGTACAGATACGCAGTATTTT. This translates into CATSLGGSTDTQYF.

The CDR3 loop reads CATSRDSQAGNTIYF. The CDR3 DNA follows: TGTGCCACCAGCAGAGATTCCCAGGCTGGAAACACCATATATTTT. V is TRBV15 and J is TRBJ1-3; unclear D gene. V lost 0 bases and J lost 2, with 8 bases in between. Germline-derived CDR1 and CDR2 are LNHNV and YYDKDF (reference sequence). The CDR3 contains 15 residues.

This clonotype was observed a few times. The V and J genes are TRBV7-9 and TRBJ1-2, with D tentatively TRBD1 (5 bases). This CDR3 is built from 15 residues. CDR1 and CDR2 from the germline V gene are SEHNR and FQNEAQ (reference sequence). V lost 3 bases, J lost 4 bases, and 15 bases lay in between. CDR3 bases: TGTGCCAGCAGCTTGCCCTATGGGGCCGTCTATGGCTACACCTTC. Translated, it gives CASSLPYGAVYGYTF.

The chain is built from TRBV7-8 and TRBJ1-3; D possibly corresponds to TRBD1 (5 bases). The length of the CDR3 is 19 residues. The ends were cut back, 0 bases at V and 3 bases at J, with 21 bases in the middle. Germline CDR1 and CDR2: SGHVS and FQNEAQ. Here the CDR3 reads CASSLAGPETREGGNTIYF. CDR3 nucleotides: TGTGCCAGCAGCTTAGCGGGTCCCGAAACCAGGGAAGGTGGAAACACCATATATTTT.

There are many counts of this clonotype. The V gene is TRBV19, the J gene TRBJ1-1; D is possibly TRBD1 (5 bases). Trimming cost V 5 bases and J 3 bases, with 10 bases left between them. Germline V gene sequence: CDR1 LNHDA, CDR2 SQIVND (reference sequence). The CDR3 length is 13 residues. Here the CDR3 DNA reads TGTGCCAGTAGTGGCAGGGTCTACACTGAAGCTTTCTTT. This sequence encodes CASSGRVYTEAFF.

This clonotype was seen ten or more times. For the CDR3, the DNA is TGTGCCAGCAGCCGAGGACAGGCTTCTCAAGAGACCCAGTACTTC. Translating it yields CASSRGQASQETQYF. The gene calls are TRBV28 and TRBJ2-5, with 7 bases lining up with TRBD1. The CDR3 is made up of 15 amino acids. Germline values: CDR1 MDHEN, CDR2 SYDVKM. V trimming: 6 bases; J trimming: 2 bases; junction bases outside the gene matches: 9.

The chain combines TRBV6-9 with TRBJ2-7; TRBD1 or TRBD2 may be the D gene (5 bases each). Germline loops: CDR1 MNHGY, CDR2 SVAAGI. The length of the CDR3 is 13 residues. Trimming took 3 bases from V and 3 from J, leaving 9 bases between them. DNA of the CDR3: TGTGCCAGCAGTTACGGGGCACTCTACGAGCAGTACTTC. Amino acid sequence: CASSYGALYEQYF.

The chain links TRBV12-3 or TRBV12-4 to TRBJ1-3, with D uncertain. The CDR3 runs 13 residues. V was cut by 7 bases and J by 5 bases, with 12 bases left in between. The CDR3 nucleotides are TGTGCCAGCAACGGCGCAAGGCGAAACACCATATATTTT. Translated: CASNGARRNTIYF.

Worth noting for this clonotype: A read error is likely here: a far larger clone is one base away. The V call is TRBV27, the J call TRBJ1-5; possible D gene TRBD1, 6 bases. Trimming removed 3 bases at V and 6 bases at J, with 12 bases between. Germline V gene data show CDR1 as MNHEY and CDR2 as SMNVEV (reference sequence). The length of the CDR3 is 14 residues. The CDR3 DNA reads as TGTGCCAGCAGTTTTACAGGGTACGGTCAGCCCCAGCATTTT. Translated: CASSFTGYGQPQHF.

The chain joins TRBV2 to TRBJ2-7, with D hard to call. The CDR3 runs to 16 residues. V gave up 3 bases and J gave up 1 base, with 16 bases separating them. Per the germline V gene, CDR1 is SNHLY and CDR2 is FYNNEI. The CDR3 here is CASSEYRASKSYEQYF. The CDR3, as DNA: TGTGCCAGCAGTGAGTACCGGGCCAGCAAGTCCTACGAGCAGTACTTC.

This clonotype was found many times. In DNA, the CDR3 is TGCAGCGTACGACAGTCAACTAATGAAAAACTGTTTTTT. It translates to CSVRQSTNEKLFF. This chain links TRBV29-1 with TRBJ1-4; the D gene is possibly TRBD1 (5 bases). The CDR3 is made up of 13 amino acids. Trimming took 6 bases from V and 0 from J, leaving 8 bases between them. Germline assignment: CDR1 SQVTM and CDR2 ANQGSEA. The variable domain in full, completed from reference TRBV29-1 and TRBJ1-4, reads SAVISQKPSRDICQRGTSLTIQCQVDSQVTMMFWYRQQPGQSLTLIATANQGSEATYESGFVIDKFPISRPNLTFSTLTVSNMSPEDSSIYLCSVRQSTNEKLFFGSGTQLSVL.

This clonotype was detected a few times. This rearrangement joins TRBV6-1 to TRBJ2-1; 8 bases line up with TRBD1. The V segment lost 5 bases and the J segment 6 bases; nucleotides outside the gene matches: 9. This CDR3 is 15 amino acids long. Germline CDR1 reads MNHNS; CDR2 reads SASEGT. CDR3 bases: TGTGCCAGCAGTCAGCAGGGGGCAGCTTGCAATGAGCAGTTCTTC. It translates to CASSQQGAACNEQFF.

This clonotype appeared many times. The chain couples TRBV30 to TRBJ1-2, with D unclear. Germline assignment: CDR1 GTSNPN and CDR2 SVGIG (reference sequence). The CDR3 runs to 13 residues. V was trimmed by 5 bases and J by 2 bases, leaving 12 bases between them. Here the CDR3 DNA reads TGTGCCTGGGACGCGGGCGGGAACTATGGCTACACCTTC. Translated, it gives CAWDAGGNYGYTF.